This T cell receptor beta chain is from a study of response to subunit inactivated influenza vaccine. In TCRdb, the RT-PCR reads were re-called with MiXCR into one record per CDR3 protein. The sample has about 700,000 distinct CDR3 sequences; about 14% are singletons. With respect to this clonotype: Its antigen is not known.

Trimming removed 0 bases at V and 1 base at J, with 10 bases between. The CDR3 has 15 amino acids. The germline V gene has CDR1 LNHNV and CDR2 YYDKDF (reference sequence). Study-wide findings and caveats: That few new T cells are recruited by each seasonal influenza vaccination was the authors' suggestion.

The V and J genes are TRBV15 and TRBJ2-7; D is uncertain. The source was PBMCs from blood, collected roughly 15 days before vaccination. The TCR sequence derives from a man aged 50 or older who received an inactivated influenza vaccine. The CDR3 DNA is TGTGCCACCAGCAGAGAATTGGGTGGGTCCTACGAGCAGTACTTC. This codes for CATSRELGGSYEQYF.